The rows below give T cell receptor beta chains drawn from one sample of a study of control samples from healthy donors and cancer patients. Repertoires were generated with immunoSEQ multiplex PCR, while TCRdb's copy carries only in-frame clones and drops some. The sample holds roughly 88,000 clones; 85% are singletons and the top ten take approximately 19%. Sequenced sample: blood. The receptors were gathered from a man aged 30-40 years in good health. CDR3s include the opening cysteine and the closing phenylalanine or tryptophan. A D gene is named only where the DNA matches it firmly. Clone size is stated in some rows and not others, as once, few, many or a class when expanded.

NA	TRBV19	TRBJ2-5	NA	CASSIGAGGFQETQYF	TGTGCCAGTAGTATAGGAGCAGGGGGGTTCCAAGAGACCCAGTACTTC
NA	TRBV18	TRBJ1-4	NA	CASSPGTNEKLFF	TGTGCCAGCTCACCAGGCACTAATGAAAAACTGTTTTTT
NA	TRBV3-1/TRBV3-2	TRBJ1-2	NA	CASSSRQANYGYTF	TGTGCCAGCAGCAGCCGACAGGCTAACTATGGCTACACCTTC
NA	TRBV5-1	TRBJ1-6	NA	CASSLVAEDSPLHF	TGCGCCAGCAGCTTGGTTGCAGAGGATTCACCCCTCCACTTT
NA	TRBV28	TRBJ1-1	NA	CATREGWGTEAFF	TGTGCCACCAGGGAGGGGTGGGGCACTGAAGCTTTCTTT
TRBD2	TRBV11-2	TRBJ2-3	NA	CASSLDSSEREGDTQYF	TGTGCCAGCAGCTTAGATTCTAGCGAACGGGAGGGAGATACGCAGTATTTT
NA	TRBV14	TRBJ2-7	NA	CASSPLGIEQYF	TGTGCCAGCAGTCCACTGGGTATCGAGCAGTACTTC
NA	TRBV4-1	TRBJ1-3	NA	CASSQERVSSGNTIYF	TGCGCCAGCAGCCAAGAACGGGTGAGCTCTGGAAACACCATATATTTT
NA	TRBV11-2	TRBJ2-1	NA	CASSPPGRNEQFF	TGTGCCAGCAGCCCCCCGGGCCGGAATGAGCAGTTCTTC
NA	TRBV7-3	TRBJ2-1	NA	CASSLTRDNEQFF	TGTGCCAGCAGCTTAACCCGAGACAATGAGCAGTTCTTC
TRBD1	TRBV6-6	TRBJ2-1	NA	CASTGTGEWSEQFF	TGTGCCAGCACCGGGACAGGGGAATGGAGTGAGCAGTTCTTC
NA	TRBV19	TRBJ1-6	NA	CASTPTGLGSPLHF	TGTGCCAGTACCCCGACAGGTCTGGGTTCACCCCTCCACTTT
NA	TRBV7-3	TRBJ2-3	NA	CASSLSPGTGSQYF	TGTGCCAGCAGCTTGTCACCCGGCACGGGCTCGCAGTATTTT
NA	TRBV6-6	TRBJ1-5	NA	CASSYSAGDGEPQHF	TGTGCCAGCAGTTACTCGGCAGGGGACGGGGAGCCCCAGCATTTT
NA	TRBV2	TRBJ1-2	NA	CASSSEYGYGGYTF	TGTGCCAGCAGTTCTGAATACGGGTATGGGGGCTACACCTTC
NA	TRBV7-9	TRBJ1-1	few	CASSLGGVAEAFF	TGTGCCAGCAGCTTAGGAGGGGTTGCTGAAGCTTTCTTT
NA	TRBV12-5	TRBJ1-5	NA	CASGLIGNQPQHF	TGTGCTAGTGGTTTGATTGGCAATCAGCCCCAGCATTTT
NA	TRBV12-5	TRBJ1-1	NA	CASGLMIPGTGKNTEAFF	TGTGCTAGTGGTTTGATGATTCCCGGGACGGGGAAGAACACTGAAGCTTTCTTT
NA	TRBV2	TRBJ1-3	NA	CASQTDSGNTIYF	TGTGCCAGTCAGACTGACTCTGGAAACACCATATATTTT